The rows below give T cell receptor beta chains drawn from one sample of a study of vaccination and CD4 T cells after COVID-19. Their specific antigens are unknown. TCRdb analysed the PCR reads with MiXCR anew, one entry per CDR3 protein. The sample contains about 15,000 distinct CDR3 sequences, over 40% of which appear only once. Sequencing was performed on CD4+ T cells from blood, cultured in vitro, taken about 7 months after SARS-CoV-2 vaccination. Source of these receptors: a human donor who had recovered from COVID-19. CDR3s include the opening cysteine and the closing phenylalanine or tryptophan. A D gene is named only where the DNA matches it firmly. Where a row states a size, it is once, few, many or the class of an expanded clone; other rows omit it.

v_call: TRBV6-2/TRBV6-3; clone_size: few; j_call: TRBJ1-6; d_call: -; cdr3_aa: CASSYSETAPLHF; cdr3_nt: TGTGCCAGCAGTTATTCCGAGACGGCACCCCTCCACTTT
v_call: TRBV6-1; clone_size: few; j_call: TRBJ1-1; d_call: -; cdr3_aa: CASSEDGRNTEAFF; cdr3_nt: TGTGCCAGCAGTGAAGATGGGAGGAACACTGAAGCTTTCTTT
v_call: TRBV6-2/TRBV6-3; clone_size: -; j_call: TRBJ1-2; d_call: -; cdr3_aa: CASSYVDTQGGYTF; cdr3_nt: TGTGCCAGCAGTTACGTGGACACTCAAGGGGGCTACACCTTC
v_call: TRBV6-2/TRBV6-3; clone_size: -; j_call: TRBJ1-5; d_call: -; cdr3_aa: CASSYSIQNNQPQHF; cdr3_nt: TGTGCCAGCAGTTACTCTATACAGAACAATCAGCCCCAGCATTTT
v_call: TRBV11-2; clone_size: -; j_call: TRBJ1-1; d_call: -; cdr3_aa: CASSLLRTEAFF; cdr3_nt: TGTGCCAGCAGCTTATTAAGGACTGAAGCTTTCTTT
v_call: TRBV5-1; clone_size: -; j_call: TRBJ2-1; d_call: TRBD2; cdr3_aa: CASSIAGGLDNEQFF; cdr3_nt: TGCGCCAGCAGTATAGCGGGGGGTTTGGACAATGAGCAGTTCTTC
v_call: TRBV20-1; clone_size: few; j_call: TRBJ1-2; d_call: -; cdr3_aa: CSAIQRQEGHGYTF; cdr3_nt: TGCAGTGCCATCCAAAGACAGGAAGGCCATGGCTACACCTTC
v_call: TRBV20-1; clone_size: few; j_call: TRBJ1-5; d_call: -; cdr3_aa: CSASGRGRGGLSNQPQHF; cdr3_nt: TGCAGTGCTAGCGGTCGAGGGCGGGGCGGCTTAAGCAATCAGCCCCAGCATTTT
v_call: TRBV7-6; clone_size: few; j_call: TRBJ1-5; d_call: -; cdr3_aa: CASSSGQINQPQHF; cdr3_nt: TGTGCCAGCAGCTCTGGACAGATCAATCAGCCCCAGCATTTT
v_call: TRBV4-3; clone_size: -; j_call: TRBJ2-7; d_call: TRBD2; cdr3_aa: CASSQVVAGAGEQYF; cdr3_nt: TGCGCCAGCAGCCAAGTCGTAGCGGGAGCTGGCGAGCAGTACTTC
v_call: TRBV5-1; clone_size: -; j_call: TRBJ2-5; d_call: -; cdr3_aa: CASSLEGVETQYF; cdr3_nt: TGCGCCAGCAGCTTGGAAGGGGTAGAGACCCAGTACTTC
v_call: TRBV27; clone_size: few; j_call: TRBJ2-3; d_call: TRBD2; cdr3_aa: CASSSRGTDTQYF; cdr3_nt: TGTGCCAGCAGTTCGCGGGGGACAGATACGCAGTATTTT
v_call: TRBV20-1; clone_size: -; j_call: TRBJ1-5; d_call: -; cdr3_aa: CSARELGYLSNQPQHF; cdr3_nt: TGCAGTGCTAGGGAATTGGGGTATCTTAGCAATCAGCCCCAGCATTTT
v_call: TRBV20-1; clone_size: -; j_call: TRBJ2-1; d_call: TRBD2; cdr3_aa: CSAQRTSGSGEQFF; cdr3_nt: TGCAGTGCTCAAAGAACTAGCGGGAGTGGGGAGCAGTTCTTC
v_call: TRBV20-1; clone_size: -; j_call: TRBJ2-4; d_call: TRBD1; cdr3_aa: CSAATYRGIQYF; cdr3_nt: TGCAGTGCCGCCACGTACAGGGGAATTCAGTACTTC
v_call: TRBV20-1; clone_size: -; j_call: TRBJ2-1; d_call: -; cdr3_aa: CSAPNSLVHNEQFF; cdr3_nt: TGCAGTGCGCCGAACTCCCTCGTCCACAATGAGCAGTTCTTC
v_call: TRBV11-2; clone_size: -; j_call: TRBJ2-5; d_call: -; cdr3_aa: CASSPYPDSQETQYF; cdr3_nt: TGTGCCAGCAGCCCATACCCTGACAGTCAAGAGACCCAGTACTTC
v_call: TRBV20-1; clone_size: -; j_call: TRBJ1-1; d_call: TRBD1; cdr3_aa: CSARDLRGGNTEAFF; cdr3_nt: TGCAGTGCTAGAGACCTCAGGGGGGGGAACACTGAAGCTTTCTTT
v_call: TRBV7-9; clone_size: few; j_call: TRBJ1-1; d_call: TRBD1; cdr3_aa: CASSRAGGGEAFF; cdr3_nt: TGTGCCAGCAGCAGAGCAGGGGGTGGGGAAGCTTTCTTT
v_call: TRBV7-9; clone_size: -; j_call: TRBJ2-7; d_call: TRBD2; cdr3_aa: CASSWGPSGYSREQYF; cdr3_nt: TGTGCCAGCAGCTGGGGGCCTAGCGGGTACTCTCGCGAGCAGTACTTC
v_call: TRBV20-1; clone_size: -; j_call: TRBJ2-3; d_call: -; cdr3_aa: CSAEGEGGTDTQYF; cdr3_nt: TGCAGTGCCGAAGGAGAAGGAGGCACAGATACGCAGTATTTT
v_call: TRBV27; clone_size: few; j_call: TRBJ2-2; d_call: TRBD2; cdr3_aa: CASRKGGSGELFF; cdr3_nt: TGTGCCAGCAGGAAGGGAGGGTCCGGGGAGCTGTTTTTT
v_call: TRBV20-1; clone_size: once; j_call: TRBJ2-1; d_call: TRBD2; cdr3_aa: CSANGPSGSYNEQFF; cdr3_nt: TGCAGTGCTAATGGTCCTAGCGGTTCCTACAATGAGCAGTTCTTC
v_call: TRBV19; clone_size: once; j_call: TRBJ1-1; d_call: -; cdr3_aa: CASSIAGTQVAFF; cdr3_nt: TGTGCCAGTAGTATAGCAGGGACTCAGGTGGCTTTCTTT
v_call: TRBV6-1; clone_size: -; j_call: TRBJ1-6; d_call: TRBD1; cdr3_aa: CATDRGLYYNSPLHF; cdr3_nt: TGTGCCACCGACAGGGGGCTATATTATAATTCACCCCTCCACTTT
v_call: TRBV15; clone_size: few; j_call: TRBJ1-1; d_call: -; cdr3_aa: CATSREKAGFTEAFF; cdr3_nt: TGTGCCACCAGCAGAGAGAAGGCAGGGTTCACTGAAGCTTTCTTT
v_call: TRBV6-1; clone_size: few; j_call: TRBJ1-6; d_call: -; cdr3_aa: CASSAQNSPLHF; cdr3_nt: TGTGCCAGCAGTGCACAGAATTCACCCCTCCACTTT
v_call: TRBV27; clone_size: few; j_call: TRBJ2-7; d_call: -; cdr3_aa: CASSSTTDPYEQYF; cdr3_nt: TGTGCCAGCAGTTCCACGACGGACCCCTACGAGCAGTACTTC
v_call: TRBV20-1; clone_size: medium-sized; j_call: TRBJ2-1; d_call: -; cdr3_aa: CSGRSPSEKNEQFF; cdr3_nt: TGCAGTGGGAGGTCCCCTAGCGAAAAAAATGAGCAGTTCTTC
v_call: TRBV11-3; clone_size: few; j_call: TRBJ1-2; d_call: -; cdr3_aa: CASSLFGGGYTF; cdr3_nt: TGTGCCAGCAGCTTATTCGGGGGAGGCTACACCTTC
v_call: TRBV10-3; clone_size: -; j_call: TRBJ2-3; d_call: -; cdr3_aa: CAVARDSTDTQYF; cdr3_nt: TGTGCCGTGGCCCGGGACAGCACAGATACGCAGTATTTT
v_call: TRBV7-3; clone_size: -; j_call: TRBJ2-7; d_call: TRBD1; cdr3_aa: CASSWSGQTEQYF; cdr3_nt: TGTGCCAGCAGCTGGTCGGGACAGACTGAGCAGTACTTC
v_call: TRBV28; clone_size: few; j_call: TRBJ2-5; d_call: TRBD2; cdr3_aa: CASSPSGRYQETQYF; cdr3_nt: TGTGCCAGCAGCCCGAGCGGGAGATACCAAGAGACCCAGTACTTC
v_call: TRBV6-2/TRBV6-3; clone_size: -; j_call: TRBJ2-1; d_call: TRBD2; cdr3_aa: CASSYNLAGYNEQFF; cdr3_nt: TGTGCCAGCAGTTACAACCTAGCGGGGTACAATGAGCAGTTCTTC
v_call: TRBV20-1; clone_size: few; j_call: TRBJ1-2; d_call: -; cdr3_aa: CSARAATALDGYTF; cdr3_nt: TGCAGTGCTAGAGCAGCGACGGCTTTGGATGGCTACACCTTC
v_call: TRBV20-1; clone_size: -; j_call: TRBJ1-1; d_call: -; cdr3_aa: CSARDQAGRNTEAFF; cdr3_nt: TGCAGTGCTAGAGATCAGGCAGGGAGGAACACTGAAGCTTTCTTT
v_call: TRBV6-1; clone_size: few; j_call: TRBJ1-5; d_call: -; cdr3_aa: CASTEPDSVNQPQHF; cdr3_nt: TGTGCCAGCACCGAACCCGACAGTGTCAATCAGCCCCAGCATTTT
v_call: TRBV4-3; clone_size: once; j_call: TRBJ2-5; d_call: TRBD1; cdr3_aa: CASSQEPGQGDGETQYF; cdr3_nt: TGCGCCAGCAGCCAAGAACCGGGACAGGGGGATGGAGAGACCCAGTACTTC
v_call: TRBV7-2; clone_size: -; j_call: TRBJ2-1; d_call: TRBD2; cdr3_aa: CASSWSSGSGANEQFF; cdr3_nt: TGTGCCAGCAGCTGGTCTAGCGGGAGCGGGGCAAATGAGCAGTTCTTC
v_call: TRBV20-1; clone_size: -; j_call: TRBJ1-5; d_call: -; cdr3_aa: CSARQAQLGAQHF; cdr3_nt: TGCAGTGCTAGACAGGCCCAGTTAGGGGCCCAGCATTTT
v_call: TRBV6-1; clone_size: -; j_call: TRBJ1-6; d_call: -; cdr3_aa: CASSPLGGRDSPLHF; cdr3_nt: TGTGCCAGCAGTCCCCTAGGGGGTAGGGACTCACCCCTCCACTTT
v_call: TRBV7-2; clone_size: few; j_call: TRBJ1-6; d_call: -; cdr3_aa: CASTIQGRNSPLHF; cdr3_nt: TGTGCCAGCACCATACAGGGACGAAATTCACCCCTCCACTTT
v_call: TRBV2; clone_size: few; j_call: TRBJ1-1; d_call: -; cdr3_aa: CASSEFGNTEAFF; cdr3_nt: TGTGCCAGCAGTGAATTTGGGAACACTGAAGCTTTCTTT
v_call: TRBV20-1; clone_size: few; j_call: TRBJ2-1; d_call: -; cdr3_aa: CSAILAVGYNEQFF; cdr3_nt: TGCAGTGCCATTCTAGCAGTAGGCTACAATGAGCAGTTCTTC
v_call: TRBV6-1; clone_size: -; j_call: TRBJ2-1; d_call: -; cdr3_aa: CASSPITSGTEQFF; cdr3_nt: TGTGCCAGCAGTCCCATTACCAGCGGGACAGAGCAGTTCTTC
v_call: TRBV27; clone_size: -; j_call: TRBJ2-1; d_call: TRBD2; cdr3_aa: CASSSPGLGDEQFF; cdr3_nt: TGTGCCAGCAGTTCACCGGGACTAGGGGATGAGCAGTTCTTC
v_call: TRBV7-9; clone_size: -; j_call: TRBJ2-6; d_call: -; cdr3_aa: CASSPTVLSTGANVLTF; cdr3_nt: TGTGCCAGCAGCCCGACAGTTCTCTCTACTGGGGCCAACGTCCTGACTTTC
v_call: TRBV20-1; clone_size: -; j_call: TRBJ2-7; d_call: TRBD1; cdr3_aa: CSAEETGGYDEQYF; cdr3_nt: TGCAGTGCCGAAGAGACAGGGGGCTACGACGAGCAGTACTTC
v_call: TRBV7-9; clone_size: -; j_call: TRBJ2-7; d_call: -; cdr3_aa: CASSLVGGPLGQYF; cdr3_nt: TGTGCCAGCAGCTTAGTGGGGGGGCCCCTTGGGCAGTACTTC
v_call: TRBV11-1; clone_size: -; j_call: TRBJ2-3; d_call: -; cdr3_aa: CASSPSLADTQYF; cdr3_nt: TGTGCCAGCAGCCCTAGCCTAGCAGATACGCAGTATTTT
v_call: TRBV25-1; clone_size: -; j_call: TRBJ2-5; d_call: -; cdr3_aa: CASSEFKGPRNQYF; cdr3_nt: TGTGCCAGCAGTGAATTCAAGGGCCCCCGAAACCAGTACTTC
v_call: TRBV5-1; clone_size: -; j_call: TRBJ2-1; d_call: TRBD1; cdr3_aa: CASSDQGESYNEQFF; cdr3_nt: TGCGCCAGCAGCGATCAGGGGGAATCCTACAATGAGCAGTTCTTC
v_call: TRBV20-1; clone_size: -; j_call: TRBJ2-3; d_call: TRBD2; cdr3_aa: CSAGGEGVSSTDTQYF; cdr3_nt: TGCAGTGCCGGGGGGGAGGGGGTCTCTAGCACAGATACGCAGTATTTT
v_call: TRBV5-4; clone_size: -; j_call: TRBJ1-2; d_call: -; cdr3_aa: CASSSWQRYGYTF; cdr3_nt: TGTGCCAGCAGCTCTTGGCAGCGCTATGGCTACACCTTC
v_call: TRBV2; clone_size: few; j_call: TRBJ1-1; d_call: -; cdr3_aa: CASKRVNTEAFF; cdr3_nt: TGTGCCAGCAAAAGGGTGAACACTGAAGCTTTCTTT
v_call: TRBV6-1; clone_size: -; j_call: TRBJ1-2; d_call: -; cdr3_aa: CASSPTTARYGYTF; cdr3_nt: TGTGCCAGCTCCCCGACGACCGCCCGCTATGGCTACACCTTC
v_call: TRBV29-1; clone_size: -; j_call: TRBJ1-1; d_call: -; cdr3_aa: CSVGRGRDTEAFF; cdr3_nt: TGCAGCGTAGGCCGGGGCCGGGACACTGAAGCTTTCTTT
v_call: TRBV20-1; clone_size: few; j_call: TRBJ1-2; d_call: TRBD1; cdr3_aa: CSASTGGLGYGYTF; cdr3_nt: TGCAGTGCTAGTACAGGGGGCCTTGGCTATGGCTACACCTTC
v_call: TRBV6-1; clone_size: -; j_call: TRBJ2-7; d_call: TRBD1; cdr3_aa: CASKPRLDPGQEYEQYF; cdr3_nt: TGTGCCAGCAAACCCCGCCTAGATCCGGGACAGGAATACGAGCAGTACTTC